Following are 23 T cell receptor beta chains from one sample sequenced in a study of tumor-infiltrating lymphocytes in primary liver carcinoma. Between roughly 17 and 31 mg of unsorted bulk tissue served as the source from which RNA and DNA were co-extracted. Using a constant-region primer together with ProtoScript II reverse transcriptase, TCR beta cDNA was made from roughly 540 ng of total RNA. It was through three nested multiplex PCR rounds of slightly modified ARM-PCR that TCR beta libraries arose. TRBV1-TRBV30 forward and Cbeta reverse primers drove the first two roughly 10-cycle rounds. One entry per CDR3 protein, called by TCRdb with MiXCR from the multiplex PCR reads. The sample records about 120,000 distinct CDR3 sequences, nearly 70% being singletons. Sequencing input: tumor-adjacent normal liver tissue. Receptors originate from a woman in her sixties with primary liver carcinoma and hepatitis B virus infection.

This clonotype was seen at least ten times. DNA of the CDR3: TGTGCCAGCAGCCAAGGGGCCAGTATGAACACCGGGGAGCTGTTTTTT. Translating it yields CASSQGASMNTGELFF. The gene calls are TRBV4-2 and TRBJ2-2; D uncertain. Trimming took 1 base from V and 1 from J, leaving 10 bases between them. The length of the CDR3 is 16 residues. The V gene's germline CDR1 is LGHNA and CDR2 YNFKEQ.

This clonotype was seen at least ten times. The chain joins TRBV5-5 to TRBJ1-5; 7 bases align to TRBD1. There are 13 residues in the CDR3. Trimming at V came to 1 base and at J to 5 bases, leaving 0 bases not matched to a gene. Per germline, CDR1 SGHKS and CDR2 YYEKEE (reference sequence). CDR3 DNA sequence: TGTGCCAGCAGCTTGCAGGGGGATCAGCCCCAGCATTTT. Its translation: CASSLQGDQPQHF.

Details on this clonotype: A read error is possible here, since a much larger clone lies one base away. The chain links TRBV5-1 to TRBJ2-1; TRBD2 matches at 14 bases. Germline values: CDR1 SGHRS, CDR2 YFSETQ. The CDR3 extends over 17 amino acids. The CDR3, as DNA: TGCGCCAGCAGCAGGACTAGCGGGAGGACAGCTCGGAATGAGCGGTTCTTC. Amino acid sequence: CASSRTSGRTARNERFF.

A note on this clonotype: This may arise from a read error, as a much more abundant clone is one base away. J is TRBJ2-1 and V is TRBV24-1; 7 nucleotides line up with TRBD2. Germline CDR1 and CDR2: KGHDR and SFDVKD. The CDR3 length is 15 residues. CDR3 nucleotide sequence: TGTGCCACCTGTGATTTGAGCGGGAAGTACAATGAGCAGTTCTTC. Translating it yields CATCDLSGKYNEQFF.

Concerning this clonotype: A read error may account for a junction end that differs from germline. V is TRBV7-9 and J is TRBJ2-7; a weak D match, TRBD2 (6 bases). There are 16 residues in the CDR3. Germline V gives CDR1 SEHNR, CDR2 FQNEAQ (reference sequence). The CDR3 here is CDSSLVGVTRGIEQYF. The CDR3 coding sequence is TGTGACAGCAGCTTAGTGGGTGTGACTAGAGGGATCGAGCAGTACTTC.

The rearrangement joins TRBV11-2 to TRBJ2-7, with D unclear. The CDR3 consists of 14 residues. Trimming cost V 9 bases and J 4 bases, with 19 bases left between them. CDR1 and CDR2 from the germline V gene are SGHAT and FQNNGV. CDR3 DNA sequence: TGTGCCAGGAGCCCCCCAACGCGGCGGTACGAGCAGTACTTC. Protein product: CARSPPTRRYEQYF.

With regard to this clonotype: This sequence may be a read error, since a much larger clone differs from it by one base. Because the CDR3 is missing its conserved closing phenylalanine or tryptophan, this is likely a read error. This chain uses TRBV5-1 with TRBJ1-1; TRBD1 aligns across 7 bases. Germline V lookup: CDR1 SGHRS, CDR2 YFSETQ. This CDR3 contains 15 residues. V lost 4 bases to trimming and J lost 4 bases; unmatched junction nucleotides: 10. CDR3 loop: CASSQDRTLGTEAFL. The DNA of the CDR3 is TGCGCCAGCAGCCAGGACAGGACCCTGGGCACTGAAGCTTTCCTT.

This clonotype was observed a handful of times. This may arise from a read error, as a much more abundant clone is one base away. The CDR3 region is CASSFAVSTEAFF. As DNA, the CDR3 is TGTGCCAGCAGTTTCGCAGTGAGCACTGAAGCTTTCTTT. This chain connects TRBV12-3 or TRBV12-4 to TRBJ1-1; D gene ambiguous. The V end was cut by 3 bases, the J end by 4 bases, with 9 bases between. This CDR3 has 13 residues.

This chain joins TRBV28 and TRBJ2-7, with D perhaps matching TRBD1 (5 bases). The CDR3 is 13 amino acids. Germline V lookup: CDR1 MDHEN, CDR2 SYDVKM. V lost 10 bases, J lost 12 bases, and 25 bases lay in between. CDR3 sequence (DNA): TGTGCCAACAGACCCCCCAGGGAAGGTGTGCCGTACTTC. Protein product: CANRPPREGVPYF.

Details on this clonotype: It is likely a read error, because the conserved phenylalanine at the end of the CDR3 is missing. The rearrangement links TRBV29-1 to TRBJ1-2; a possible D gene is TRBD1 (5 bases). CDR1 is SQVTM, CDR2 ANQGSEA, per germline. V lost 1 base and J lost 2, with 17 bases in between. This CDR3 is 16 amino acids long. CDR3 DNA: TGCAGCGTTGAAGTGGTGCCGGGTCAGGGAAACTATGGCTACACCGTC. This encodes CSVEVVPGQGNYGYTV.

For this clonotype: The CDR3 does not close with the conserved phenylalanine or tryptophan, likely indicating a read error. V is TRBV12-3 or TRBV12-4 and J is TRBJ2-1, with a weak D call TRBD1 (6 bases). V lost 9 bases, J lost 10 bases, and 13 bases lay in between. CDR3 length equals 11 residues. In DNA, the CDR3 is TGTGCCAGTAGTATAGGGACAGAGCAGTTCTAC. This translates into CASSIGTEQFY.

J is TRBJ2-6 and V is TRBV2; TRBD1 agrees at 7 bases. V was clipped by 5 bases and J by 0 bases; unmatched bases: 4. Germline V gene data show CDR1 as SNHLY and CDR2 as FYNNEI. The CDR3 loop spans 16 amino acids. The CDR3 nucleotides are TGTGCCAGCAGTAAGCCAGGGGGCTCTGGGGCCAACGTCCTGACTTTC. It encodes CASSKPGGSGANVLTF.

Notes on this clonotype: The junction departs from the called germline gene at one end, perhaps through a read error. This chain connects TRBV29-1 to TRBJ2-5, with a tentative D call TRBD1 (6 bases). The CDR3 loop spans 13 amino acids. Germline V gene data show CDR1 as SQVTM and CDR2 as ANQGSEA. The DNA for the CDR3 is TGCAGCGTTGGGGGGCGCAGTAAAGAGATCCAGTACTTC. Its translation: CSVGGRSKEIQYF.

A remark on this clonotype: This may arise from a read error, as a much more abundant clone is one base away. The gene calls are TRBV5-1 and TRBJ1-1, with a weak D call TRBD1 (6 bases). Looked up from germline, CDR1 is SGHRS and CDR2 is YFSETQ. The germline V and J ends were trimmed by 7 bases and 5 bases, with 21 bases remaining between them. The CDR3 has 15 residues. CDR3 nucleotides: TGCGCCAGCGGCCCTGTCTCAACCAGGGGAACTGAAGCTTTCTTT. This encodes CASGPVSTRGTEAFF.

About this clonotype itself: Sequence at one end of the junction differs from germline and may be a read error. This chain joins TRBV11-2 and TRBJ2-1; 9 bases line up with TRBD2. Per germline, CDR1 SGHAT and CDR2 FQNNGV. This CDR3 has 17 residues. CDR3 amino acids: CTSSHSRGGRALSEQFF. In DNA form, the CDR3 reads TGTACCAGCAGCCATTCTAGGGGCGGGAGGGCCCTAAGCGAGCAGTTCTTC. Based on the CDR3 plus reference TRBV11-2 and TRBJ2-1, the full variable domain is EAGVAQSPRYKIIEKRQSVAFWCNPISGHATLYWYQQILGQGPKLLIQFQNNGVVDDSQLPKDRFSAERLKGVDSTLKIQPAKLEDSAVYLCTSSHSRGGRALSEQFFGPGTRLTVL.

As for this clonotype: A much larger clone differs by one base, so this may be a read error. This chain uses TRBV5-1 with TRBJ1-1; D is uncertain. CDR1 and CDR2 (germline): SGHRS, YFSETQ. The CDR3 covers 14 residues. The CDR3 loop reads CSSSSQHMNTEAFF. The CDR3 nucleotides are TGCTCCAGCAGCTCACAACATATGAACACTGAAGCTTTCTTT.

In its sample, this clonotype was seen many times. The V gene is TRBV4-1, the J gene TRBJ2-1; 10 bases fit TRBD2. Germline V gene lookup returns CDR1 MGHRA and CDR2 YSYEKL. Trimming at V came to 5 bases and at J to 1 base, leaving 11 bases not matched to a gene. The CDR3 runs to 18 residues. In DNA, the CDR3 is TGCGCCAGCAGCACCCTAGCGGGAGAGTCGAGTTCCTACAATGAGCAGTTCTTC. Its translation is CASSTLAGESSSYNEQFF.

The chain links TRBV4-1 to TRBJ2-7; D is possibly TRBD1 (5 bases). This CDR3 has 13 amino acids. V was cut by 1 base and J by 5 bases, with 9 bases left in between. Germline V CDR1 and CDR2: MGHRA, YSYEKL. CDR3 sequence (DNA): TGCGCCAGCAGCCAAGTAACAGGTAACGAGCAGTACTTC. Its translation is CASSQVTGNEQYF.

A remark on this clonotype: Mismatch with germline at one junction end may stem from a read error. The CDR3 reads CSTRVEEIQYF. The CDR3 DNA is TGCAGCACCAGAGTAGAGGAGATCCAGTACTTC. The chain is built from TRBV29-1 and TRBJ2-5; no clear D. This CDR3 contains 11 residues. Germline loops: CDR1 SQVTM, CDR2 ANQGSEA. Full variable domain (rest looked up from reference TRBV29-1 and TRBJ2-5): SAVISQKPSRDICQRGTSLTIQCQVDSQVTMMFWYRQQPGQSLTLIATANQGSEATYESGFVIDKFPISRPNLTFSTLTVSNMSPEDSSIYLCSTRVEEIQYFGPGTRLLVL.

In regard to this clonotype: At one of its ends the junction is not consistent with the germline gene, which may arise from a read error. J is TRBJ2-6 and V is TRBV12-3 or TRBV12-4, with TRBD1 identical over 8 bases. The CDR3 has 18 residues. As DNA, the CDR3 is TGTGACAGCAGTCCTCACAGGGGGTCTCCATCTGGGGTCAACGTCCTGACTTTC. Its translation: CDSSPHRGSPSGVNVLTF.

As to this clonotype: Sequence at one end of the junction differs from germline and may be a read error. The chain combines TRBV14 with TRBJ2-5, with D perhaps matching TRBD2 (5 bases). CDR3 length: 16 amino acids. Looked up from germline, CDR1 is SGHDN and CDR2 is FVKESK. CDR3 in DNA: TGTACCAGCAGCCTGCGAGCGCGAGGGAACCAAGAGACCCAGTACTTC. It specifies CTSSLRARGNQETQYF.

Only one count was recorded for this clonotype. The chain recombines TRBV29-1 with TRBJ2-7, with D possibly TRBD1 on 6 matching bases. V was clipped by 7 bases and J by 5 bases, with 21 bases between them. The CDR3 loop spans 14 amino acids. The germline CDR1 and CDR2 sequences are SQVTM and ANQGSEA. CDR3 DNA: TGCAGCGCTGGATGGGGGCATGAGATCCACGAGCAGTACTTC. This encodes CSAGWGHEIHEQYF.

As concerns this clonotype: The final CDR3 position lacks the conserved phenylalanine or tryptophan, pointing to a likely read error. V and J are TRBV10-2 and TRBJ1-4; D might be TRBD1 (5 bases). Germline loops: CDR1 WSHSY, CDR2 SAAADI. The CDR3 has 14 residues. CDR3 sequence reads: CASRAQGLDEKLFY. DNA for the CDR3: TGTGCCAGCAGGGCCCAGGGATTGGATGAAAAACTGTTTTAT.